The 22 T cell receptor beta chains listed next were all sequenced from one sample in a study of blood T cell repertoires in COVID-19. The table came from immunoSEQ multiplex PCR; TCRdb's copy has only in-frame clones and leaves some out. The sample includes some 200,000 clones, roughly four fifths seen only once; the top ten take about 4.6%. Sequencing was performed on PBMCs or T cells enriched from blood (not recorded which). The origin of the receptors is a woman between 45 and 60 years old who had been exposed to COVID-19.

The CDR3 DNA reads as TGTGCCAGCAGTGAAGCATGGGGGGGCGGTTACGAGCAGTACTTC. It is translated as CASSEAWGGGYEQYF. This chain uses TRBV6-1 with TRBJ2-7; D is possibly TRBD2 (7 bases). Trimming removed 0 bases at V and 4 bases at J, with 13 bases between. The CDR3 sequence is 15 residues long. The germline V gene has CDR1 MNHNS and CDR2 SASEGT.

The chain joins TRBV29-1 to TRBJ1-1; 9 positions agree with TRBD1. The germline CDR1 and CDR2 sequences are SQVTM and ANQGSEA. The J segment lost 4 bases and the V segment lost 7 bases, leaving 7 bases of the junction unmatched. The CDR3 has 13 residues. The CDR3 coding sequence is TGCAGCGCCACAAGACAGGGGGGCACTGAAGCTTTCTTT. Translated, it gives CSATRQGGTEAFF. The complete variable domain, with remaining parts taken from reference TRBV29-1 and TRBJ1-1, reads SAVISQKPSRDICQRGTSLTIQCQVDSQVTMMFWYRQQPGQSLTLIATANQGSEATYESGFVIDKFPISRPNLTFSTLTVSNMSPEDSSIYLCSATRQGGTEAFFGQGTRLTVV.

The V call is TRBV5-1, the J call TRBJ2-6; D gene uncertain. The CDR3 is 17 residues long. Germline V lookup: CDR1 SGHRS, CDR2 YFSETQ. The V gene lost 0 bases and the J gene lost 0 bases, with 10 bases spanning the gap. The CDR3 spells CASSLDSYLSGANVLTF. The DNA of the CDR3 is TGCGCCAGCAGCTTGGATAGTTACCTCTCTGGGGCCAACGTCCTGACTTTC. Full variable domain (missing parts from reference TRBV5-1 and TRBJ2-6): KAGVTQTPRYLIKTRGQQVTLSCSPISGHRSVSWYQQTPGQGLQFLFEYFSETQRNKGNFPGRFSGRQFSNSRSEMNVSTLELGDSALYLCASSLDSYLSGANVLTFGAGSRLTVL.

The chain uses TRBV30 and TRBJ1-2, with 9 positions matching TRBD1. V gave up 8 bases and J gave up 6 bases; unmatched junction bases: 10. Germline V CDR1 and CDR2: GTSNPN, SVGIG (reference sequence). The CDR3 length is 13 residues. The chain's CDR3 is CAISGDRVDGYTF. CDR3 nucleotides: TGTGCCATCTCCGGGGACAGGGTTGATGGCTACACCTTC.

CDR3 sequence: CASSLEAGQGDTQYF. CDR3 sequence (DNA): TGCGCCAGCAGCTTGGAGGCAGGACAAGGGGATACGCAGTATTTT. The chain couples TRBV5-1 to TRBJ2-3; D might be TRBD1 (5 bases). Germline CDR1 reads SGHRS; CDR2 reads YFSETQ. V gave up 0 bases and J gave up 6 bases, with 14 bases separating them. The CDR3 is made up of 15 amino acids.

The CDR3 is CSASQEAEAFF. CDR3 DNA sequence: TGCAGTGCTTCCCAAGAGGCTGAAGCTTTCTTT. The rearrangement uses TRBV20-1 and TRBJ1-1; D ambiguous. V lost 5 bases to trimming and J lost 6 bases, with 10 bases between them. The V gene's germline CDR1 is DFQATT and CDR2 SNEGSKA (reference sequence). The CDR3 covers 11 residues.

The genes are TRBV19 and TRBJ2-4; perhaps TRBD1 as D (6 bases). CDR1 and CDR2 from the germline V gene are LNHDA and SQIVND (reference sequence). This CDR3 is 15 amino acids long. V was trimmed by 5 bases and J by 0 bases, leaving 11 bases between them. The CDR3 nucleotides are TGTGCCAGTAGTGCTTCGACAGGAGCCAAAAACATTCAGTACTTC. Translated: CASSASTGAKNIQYF.

The DNA of the CDR3 is TGTGCCAGCAGCTTTGGGTCTAGCGGGTTAGCCAAAAACATTCAGTACTTC. The encoded protein is CASSFGSSGLAKNIQYF. The chain is built from TRBV11-2 and TRBJ2-4; 8 positions agree with TRBD2. From germline, CDR1 is SGHAT and CDR2 FQNNGV. V shed 3 bases, J shed 0 bases, and the junction held 7 bases outside the gene matches. The CDR3 runs 17 residues.

This clone was counted only a few times. CDR3 bases: TGCGCCAGCAGCTTGGGGAGCGGGGGTAGTGAGCAGTTCTTC. Translating it yields CASSLGSGGSEQFF. The chain uses TRBV5-1 and TRBJ2-1; 8 bases align to TRBD2. The CDR3 loop spans 14 amino acids. Per germline, CDR1 SGHRS and CDR2 YFSETQ. Trimming at V came to 0 bases and at J to 9 bases, leaving 5 bases not matched to a gene.

Written as DNA, the CDR3 is TGTGCCAGCAGCCGGGGACTAGCTTACGGCGAGCAGTACTTC. This gives the protein CASSRGLAYGEQYF. J is TRBJ2-7 and V is TRBV13; 9 bases align to TRBD2. This CDR3 spans 14 amino acids. Germline V gives CDR1 PRHDT, CDR2 FYEKMQ (reference sequence). V was pared by 5 bases and J by 6 bases, with 8 bases of the junction left unmatched.

This sequence joins TRBV11-3 and TRBJ2-5, with TRBD2 as a possible D gene (5 bases). Germline lookup yields CDR1 SGHNT and CDR2 YENEEA. Trimming took off 4 bases at V and 3 bases at J, with 12 bases between the two ends. The CDR3 is 14 amino acids. The DNA of the CDR3 is TGTGCCAGCAGCTCAGAGGGTCGGGAAGAGACCCAGTACTTC. This translates into CASSSEGREETQYF. The variable domain in full, completed from reference TRBV11-3 and TRBJ2-5, reads EAGVVQSPRYKIIEKKQPVAFWCNPISGHNTLYWYLQNLGQGPELLIRYENEEAVDDSQLPKDRFSAERLKGVDSTLKIQPAELGDSAVYLCASSSEGREETQYFGPGTRLLVL.

The chain uses TRBV12-3 or TRBV12-4 and TRBJ1-2; D possibly corresponds to TRBD1 (6 bases). The CDR3 has 12 amino acids. V was pared by 6 bases and J by 7 bases, with 12 bases between. CDR3 bases: TGTGCCAGCAGCACAGGGTTGGCTGGCTACACCTTC. It yields the protein CASSTGLAGYTF.

V gene TRBV5-1 combines with J gene TRBJ1-1, with TRBD1 matching over 7 bases. The V gene's germline CDR1 is SGHRS and CDR2 YFSETQ. The trim removed 1 base at V and 1 base at J, leaving 7 bases unmatched. This CDR3 spans 16 amino acids. CDR3 nucleotides: TGCGCCAGCAGCTTGACATCGGGACAGAAGAACACTGAAGCTTTCTTT. This sequence encodes CASSLTSGQKNTEAFF.

V and J are TRBV5-1 and TRBJ2-7; 8 positions agree with TRBD2. This CDR3 region has 16 residues. Germline-derived CDR1 and CDR2 are SGHRS and YFSETQ. V was pared by 0 bases and J by 5 bases, with 10 bases of the junction left unmatched. For the CDR3, the DNA is TGCGCCAGCAGCTTGGCCGGGAAGCGGGGGAGTGACGAGCAGTACTTC. Translation: CASSLAGKRGSDEQYF.

The chain joins TRBV5-1 to TRBJ2-2; D may be TRBD1 (6 bases). This CDR3 comprises 15 residues. Trimming shortened V by 5 bases and J by 0 bases, and 11 bases separated the two germline ends. CDR1 and CDR2 (germline): SGHRS, YFSETQ. Here the CDR3 reads CASRRDNSNTGELFF. The DNA of the CDR3 is TGCGCCAGCAGGAGGGACAATTCGAACACCGGGGAGCTGTTTTTT.

V gene TRBV11-2 combines with J gene TRBJ2-5, with 7 bases that match TRBD2. This CDR3 comprises 14 residues. Germline V gene data show CDR1 as SGHAT and CDR2 as FQNNGV. V shed 6 bases, J shed 5 bases, and the junction held 9 bases outside the gene matches. Here the CDR3 reads CASSGGGTWETQYF. CDR3 coding DNA: TGTGCCAGCAGTGGGGGAGGGACTTGGGAGACCCAGTACTTC. The whole variable domain, remainder taken from reference TRBV11-2 and TRBJ2-5, is EAGVAQSPRYKIIEKRQSVAFWCNPISGHATLYWYQQILGQGPKLLIQFQNNGVVDDSQLPKDRFSAERLKGVDSTLKIQPAKLEDSAVYLCASSGGGTWETQYFGPGTRLLVL.

The genes are TRBV2 and TRBJ1-1; D not resolved. Germline CDR1 SNHLY, CDR2 FYNNEI. V lost 2 bases and J 4 bases, leaving 8 bases between the germline ends. The CDR3 runs 13 residues. CDR3 amino acids: CASSELGSTEAFF. The DNA of the CDR3 is TGTGCCAGCAGTGAACTAGGAAGCACTGAAGCTTTCTTT. Full variable domain (outside the CDR3, taken from reference TRBV2 and TRBJ1-1): EPEVTQTPSHQVTQMGQEVILRCVPISNHLYFYWYRQILGQKVEFLVSFYNNEISEKSEIFDDQFSVERPDGSNFTLKIRSTKLEDSAMYFCASSELGSTEAFFGQGTRLTVV.

The V gene is TRBV7-8, the J gene TRBJ1-1; D not resolved. The CDR3 spans 14 residues. V dropped 5 bases and J dropped 1 base, with 11 bases sitting between them. Germline V gene sequence: CDR1 SGHVS, CDR2 FQNEAQ. CDR3 loop: CASSARRGNTEAFF. The DNA of the CDR3 is TGTGCCAGCAGCGCGCGACGGGGGAACACTGAAGCTTTCTTT.

This sequence joins TRBV6-2 or TRBV6-3 and TRBJ1-5; 7 bases align to TRBD1. Looked up from germline, CDR1 is MNHEY and CDR2 is SVGEGT. CDR3 length: 15 residues. V shed 4 bases, J shed 7 bases, and the junction held 10 bases outside the gene matches. Here the CDR3 reads CASSWRQGVDQPQHF. Written as DNA, the CDR3 is TGTGCCAGCAGTTGGCGGCAGGGGGTCGACCAGCCCCAGCATTTT.

The sample holds a few counts of this clone. The chain employs TRBV12-5 and TRBJ2-2; D might be TRBD2 (5 bases). The germline CDR1 and CDR2 sequences are LGHNT and FRNRAP. The CDR3 is 15 amino acids. V shed 0 bases and J shed 6 bases, with 11 bases lying between them. The chain's CDR3 is CASGLVPTRAGELFF. CDR3 coding DNA: TGTGCTAGTGGTTTGGTTCCTACTAGAGCCGGGGAGCTGTTTTTT.

The genes are TRBV30 and TRBJ1-3; D not resolved. Trimming cost V 4 bases and J 0 bases, with 10 bases left between them. CDR1 and CDR2 (germline): GTSNPN, SVGIG (reference sequence). The CDR3 totals 14 residues. DNA of the CDR3: TGTGCCTGGACTCTCGGGAACTCTGGAAACACCATATATTTT. Its protein product is CAWTLGNSGNTIYF.

This clone came up once. This rearrangement joins TRBV6-1 to TRBJ1-5; D gene unclear. The V and J ends lost 2 bases and 7 bases respectively, with 9 bases between them. The CDR3 runs 13 residues. Germline loops: CDR1 MNHNS, CDR2 SASEGT. CDR3 bases: TGTGCCAGCAGTGAACGCGGGAACCAGCCCCAGCATTTT. This sequence encodes CASSERGNQPQHF.